This T cell receptor beta chain was documented in a study of T cells in localized non-small cell lung cancer. Note on this clone: Its antigen is unknown.

The CDR3 has 12 amino acids. The V end lost 9 bases, the J end lost 4 bases, and 12 bases lay between the germline ends. Germline CDR1 MDHEN, CDR2 SYDVKM. The study, taken as a whole, reports: There was an association of higher blood T cell density with longer overall survival. Uninvolved adjacent lung, not tumor, had the highest T cell clonality. Owing to sequencing of a solitary tumor region, heterogeneity cannot be discounted. The appearance of a median roughly 61 of the top 100 tumor clones was seen in adjacent lung.

Only in-frame clones appear in the TCRdb table, and some are missing; sequencing was by immunoSEQ multiplex PCR. The data contain some 30,000 clones, approximately 94% of them singletons. This clonotype was obtained from a woman aged 35 to 69 with stage I lung adenocarcinoma. This sample comprised peripheral blood, obtained before any cancer treatment. The chain recombines TRBV28 with TRBJ1-2; D unresolved. CDR3 sequence: CASSDVAYGYTF. CDR3 DNA: TGTGCCAGTTCCGACGTAGCCTATGGCTACACCTTC.